One and the same sample provided the 19 T cell receptor beta chains below, sequenced in a study of T cells in Graves' hyperthyroidism and ophthalmopathy. RNA transcripts served as the template for amplifying TCR beta CDR3 regions. Initially, a first-round RT-PCR of the TCR CDR3 employed the HTBI primer set. TCRdb re-analysed the multiplex PCR reads in MiXCR, keeping a single row per CDR3 protein. Found here are some 300,000 distinct CDR3 sequences, 15% to 20% of them singletons; the top ten hold 35% to 40%. The specimen was blood. These receptors were obtained from a man in his fifties with Graves' ophthalmopathy.

The genes are TRBV7-3 and TRBJ1-1, with TRBD1 identical over 9 bases. With 5 bases clipped from V and 4 bases from J, the junction kept 5 bases outside the gene matches. This CDR3 is 14 amino acids long. The germline V gene has CDR1 SGHTA and CDR2 FQGTGA. The CDR3 DNA sequence: TGTGCCAGCAGCCCCCGGGACAGGGTCACTGAAGCTTTCTTT. This sequence encodes CASSPRDRVTEAFF.

A word on this clonotype: A much larger clone lies a single base off, so this may be a read error. This chain connects TRBV20-1 to TRBJ1-5; TRBD1 is a possible D gene (5 bases). The CDR3 has 15 residues. Germline CDR1 is DFQATT and CDR2 is SNEGSKA (reference sequence). The CDR3 sequence is CSATWGGNSSQPQHF. CDR3 bases: TGCAGTGCTACCTGGGGGGGAAACAGCAGTCAGCCCCAGCATTTT.

This clonotype has a count of ten or more. The chain combines TRBV11-2 with TRBJ1-1; 7 bases line up with TRBD1. CDR1 is SGHAT and CDR2 is FQNNGV in the germline V gene. The length of the CDR3 is 14 residues. Trimming cost V 2 bases and J 4 bases; bases outside gene matches: 4. The CDR3 spells CASSLNTGATEAFF. The CDR3 DNA follows: TGTGCCAGCAGCTTAAATACAGGGGCCACTGAAGCTTTCTTT.

The chain links TRBV12-3 or TRBV12-4 to TRBJ1-2; D call uncertain. The CDR3 loop spans 14 amino acids. V lost 7 bases to trimming and J lost 10 bases, with 22 bases between them. CDR3 sequence: CASNHPPGSSDYTF. CDR3 in DNA: TGTGCCAGCAACCACCCTCCGGGGTCAAGTGACTACACCTTC.

This clonotype was counted a few times. This CDR3 reads CSADPASGASTDTQYF. The CDR3 coding sequence is TGCAGTGCAGATCCCGCTAGCGGAGCTAGCACAGATACGCAGTATTTT. The chain couples TRBV20-1 to TRBJ2-3; TRBD2 aligns across 7 bases. The ends lost 6 bases at V and 0 bases at J; junction bases unmatched: 12. The CDR3 is 16 residues long. Per germline, CDR1 DFQATT and CDR2 SNEGSKA (reference sequence).

This clonotype turned up a few times. V gene TRBV2 combines with J gene TRBJ1-6; D is perhaps TRBD1 (6 bases). The CDR3 is 13 amino acids. Trimming stripped 5 bases from V and 7 bases from J, with 9 bases between. Germline CDR1 reads SNHLY; CDR2 reads FYNNEI. The chain's CDR3 is CASSRDMNSPLHF. The CDR3 DNA is TGTGCCAGCAGTCGGGACATGAATTCACCCCTCCACTTT.

The table lists this clonotype with many counts. V gene TRBV30 combines with J gene TRBJ1-1; weak D call: TRBD1 (5 bases). Germline V gene lookup returns CDR1 GTSNPN and CDR2 SVGIG (reference sequence). The CDR3 consists of 11 residues. The V and J ends lost 4 bases and 11 bases respectively, with 14 bases between them. As DNA, the CDR3 is TGTGCCTGGAAAACGGGACTGAAGGCTTTCTTT. Translated: CAWKTGLKAFF.

The chain has TRBV10-3 and TRBJ2-3; 10 bases agree with TRBD2. Germline-derived CDR1 and CDR2 are ENHRY and SYGVKD. The CDR3 is 16 amino acids. Trimming cost V 1 base and J 4 bases; bases outside gene matches: 5. The chain's CDR3 is CAISEYASGRSDTQYF. The CDR3 region has the DNA TGTGCCATCAGTGAGTACGCTAGCGGGAGATCAGATACGCAGTATTTT.

The chain uses TRBV29-1 and TRBJ1-2; D call uncertain. Trimming removed 3 bases at V and 6 bases at J, with 11 bases between. The CDR3 has 12 residues. Germline CDR1 reads SQVTM; CDR2 reads ANQGSEA. The CDR3 reads CSVDSGLDGYTF. CDR3 DNA: TGCAGCGTTGATAGTGGGTTGGATGGCTACACCTTC.

This clonotype was picked up many times. The V gene is TRBV7-2, the J gene TRBJ2-4, with D hard to call. This CDR3 contains 12 residues. CDR1 and CDR2 from the germline V gene are SGHTA and FQGNSA. V lost 5 bases to trimming and J lost 7 bases, with 9 bases between them. The chain's CDR3 is CASSPVVNIQYF. The CDR3 DNA sequence: TGTGCCAGCAGCCCTGTCGTTAACATTCAGTACTTC.

The chain is built from TRBV7-9 and TRBJ1-6; D ambiguous. The CDR3 extends over 12 amino acids. From germline, CDR1 is SEHNR and CDR2 FQNEAQ (reference sequence). V was shortened by 4 bases and J by 7 bases, with 5 bases between the two germline ends. The CDR3 sequence is CASSSGNSPLHF. CDR3 DNA sequence: TGTGCCAGCAGCTCCGGAAATTCACCCCTCCACTTT.

Many counts were recorded for this clonotype. V and J are TRBV28 and TRBJ1-2, with no clear D. CDR3 size: 12 residues. The V gene lost 7 bases and the J gene lost 4 bases, with 10 bases spanning the gap. The V gene's germline CDR1 is MDHEN and CDR2 SYDVKM. The CDR3 DNA reads as TGTGCCAGCACCTCAAGACTCTATGGCTACACCTTC. Protein sequence: CASTSRLYGYTF.

This clonotype was seen many times. This sequence joins TRBV20-1 and TRBJ2-1; 10 nucleotides align to TRBD2. Germline loops: CDR1 DFQATT, CDR2 SNEGSKA (reference sequence). CDR3 length: 18 residues. V lost 3 bases and J lost 0; bases outside the gene matches: 11. The CDR3 reads CSARGQTSGSSSYNEQFF. In DNA, the CDR3 is TGCAGTGCTAGGGGTCAGACTAGCGGGTCTAGCTCCTACAATGAGCAGTTCTTC.

This rearrangement joins TRBV6-2 or TRBV6-3 to TRBJ1-5, with 7 nucleotides matching TRBD1. CDR3 length equals 18 residues. With 0 bases clipped from V and 5 bases from J, the junction kept 13 bases outside the gene matches. Germline CDR1 is MNHEY and CDR2 is SVGEGT. In nucleotides, the CDR3 is TGTGCCAGCAGTTACTCTTCAGATTTGACAGGGTGGGATCAGCCCCAGCATTTT. It encodes CASSYSSDLTGWDQPQHF.

This clonotype was seen at least ten times. The CDR3 DNA follows: TGTGCCAGCAGCGCGGAAGGTGGGGGGCCCCAAGAGACCCAGTACTTC. Translation gives CASSAEGGGPQETQYF. The rearrangement uses TRBV9 and TRBJ2-5; D might be TRBD1 or TRBD2, each matching 6 bases. The V end lost 3 bases, the J end lost 1 base, and 16 bases lay between the germline ends. The CDR3 length is 16 residues. CDR1 is SGDLS and CDR2 is YYNGEE in the germline V gene.

The V gene is TRBV2, the J gene TRBJ2-5; 9 nucleotides agree with TRBD2. Looked up from germline, CDR1 is SNHLY and CDR2 is FYNNEI. The CDR3 contains 14 residues. The ends lost 6 bases at V and 6 bases at J; junction bases unmatched: 8. CDR3 coding DNA: TGTGCCAGCAGCCCTGGTAGCGGGAGAAAGACCCAGTACTTC. Protein sequence: CASSPGSGRKTQYF.

This sequence joins TRBV19 and TRBJ1-1; weak D call: TRBD1 (6 bases). Germline loops: CDR1 LNHDA, CDR2 SQIVND (reference sequence). CDR3 size: 13 residues. Trimming cost V 6 bases and J 4 bases, with 12 bases left between them. CDR3 region: CASRDRPTTEAFF. Here the CDR3 DNA reads TGTGCCAGTAGGGACAGACCGACCACTGAAGCTTTCTTT. The full variable domain, with the rest looked up from reference TRBV19 and TRBJ1-1, is DGGITQSPKYLFRKEGQNVTLSCEQNLNHDAMYWYRQDPGQGLRLIYYSQIVNDFQKGDIAEGYSVSREKKESFPLTVTSAQKNPTAFYLCASRDRPTTEAFFGQGTRLTVV.

This clonotype has at least ten counts. The gene calls are TRBV28 and TRBJ2-1; 8 positions agree with TRBD2. Germline-derived CDR1 and CDR2 are MDHEN and SYDVKM. The CDR3 covers 17 residues. V shed 1 base and J 4 bases; nucleotides not matched to a gene: 9. The CDR3 DNA is TGTGCCAGCAGTTTATCGGGGGGGGGAGGGCCATACAATGAGCAGTTCTTC. It yields the protein CASSLSGGGGPYNEQFF. The full variable domain, completed using reference TRBV28 and TRBJ2-1, is DVKVTQSSRYLVKRTGEKVFLECVQDMDHENMFWYRQDPGLGLRLIYFSYDVKMKEKGDIPEGYSVSREKKERFSLILESASTNQTSMYLCASSLSGGGGPYNEQFFGPGTRLTVL.

This clonotype was picked up many times. This chain connects TRBV5-6 to TRBJ2-7, with unresolved D. The CDR3 has 16 amino acids. Trimming shortened V by 0 bases and J by 5 bases, and 18 bases separated the two germline ends. Germline assignment: CDR1 SGHDT and CDR2 YYEEEE. The CDR3 protein is CASSLAQGQGRHEQYF. The DNA for the CDR3 is TGTGCCAGCAGCTTGGCGCAAGGTCAAGGTAGGCACGAGCAGTACTTC.